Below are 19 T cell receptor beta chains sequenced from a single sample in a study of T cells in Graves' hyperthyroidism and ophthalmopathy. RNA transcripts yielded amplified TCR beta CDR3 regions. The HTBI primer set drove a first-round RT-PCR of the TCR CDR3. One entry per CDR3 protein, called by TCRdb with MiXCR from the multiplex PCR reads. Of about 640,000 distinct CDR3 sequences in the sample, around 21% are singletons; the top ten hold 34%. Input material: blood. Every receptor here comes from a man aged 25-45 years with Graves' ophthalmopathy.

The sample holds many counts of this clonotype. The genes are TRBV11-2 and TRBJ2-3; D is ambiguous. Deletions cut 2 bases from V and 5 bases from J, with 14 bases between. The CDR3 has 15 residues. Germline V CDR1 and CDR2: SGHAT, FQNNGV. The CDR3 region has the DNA TGTGCCAGCAGCTTACGTACTGGGGATATAGATACGCAGTATTTT. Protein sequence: CASSLRTGDIDTQYF. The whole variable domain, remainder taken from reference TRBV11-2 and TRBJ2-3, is EAGVAQSPRYKIIEKRQSVAFWCNPISGHATLYWYQQILGQGPKLLIQFQNNGVVDDSQLPKDRFSAERLKGVDSTLKIQPAKLEDSAVYLCASSLRTGDIDTQYFGPGTRLTVL.

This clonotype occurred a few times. This chain's CDR3 is CASSQGGTSGTDTQYF. CDR3 DNA sequence: TGCGCCAGCAGCCAAGGGGGGACTAGCGGGACAGATACGCAGTATTTT. This chain links TRBV4-1 with TRBJ2-3; TRBD2 agrees at 12 bases. Germline V gene data show CDR1 as MGHRA and CDR2 as YSYEKL. The CDR3 is 16 amino acids. Trimming took 1 base from V and 3 from J; bases not matched to a gene: 2.

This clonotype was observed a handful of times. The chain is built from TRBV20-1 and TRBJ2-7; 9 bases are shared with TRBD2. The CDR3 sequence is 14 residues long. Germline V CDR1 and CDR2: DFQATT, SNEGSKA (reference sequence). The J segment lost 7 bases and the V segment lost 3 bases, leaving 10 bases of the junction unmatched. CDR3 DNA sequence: TGCAGTGCTAGGCGGGTAGCGGGAGTGGGGGAGCAGTACTTC. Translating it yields CSARRVAGVGEQYF.

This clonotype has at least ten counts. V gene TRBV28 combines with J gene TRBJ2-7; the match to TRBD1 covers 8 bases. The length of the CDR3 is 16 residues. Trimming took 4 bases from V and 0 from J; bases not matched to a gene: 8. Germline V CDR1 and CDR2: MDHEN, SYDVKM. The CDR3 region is CASSSQGAGSSYEQYF. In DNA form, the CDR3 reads TGTGCCAGCAGTTCCCAGGGGGCCGGTAGCTCCTACGAGCAGTACTTC. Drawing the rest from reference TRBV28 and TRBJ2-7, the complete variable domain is DVKVTQSSRYLVKRTGEKVFLECVQDMDHENMFWYRQDPGLGLRLIYFSYDVKMKEKGDIPEGYSVSREKKERFSLILESASTNQTSMYLCASSSQGAGSSYEQYFGPGTRLTVT.

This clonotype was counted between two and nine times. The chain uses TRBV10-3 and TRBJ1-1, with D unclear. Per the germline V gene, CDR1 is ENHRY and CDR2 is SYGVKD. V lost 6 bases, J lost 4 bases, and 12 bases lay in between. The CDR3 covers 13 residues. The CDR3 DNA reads TGTGCCATCAGACAAGGGCGGGGCACTGAAGCTTTCTTT. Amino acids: CAIRQGRGTEAFF.

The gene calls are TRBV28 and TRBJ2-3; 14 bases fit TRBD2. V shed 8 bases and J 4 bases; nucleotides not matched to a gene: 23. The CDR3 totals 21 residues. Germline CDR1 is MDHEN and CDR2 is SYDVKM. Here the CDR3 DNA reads TGTGCCAGCCTCGGGGGGGCCCAGGGACTAGCGGGAGATAGCCACGCAGATACGCAGTATTTT. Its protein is CASLGGAQGLAGDSHADTQYF. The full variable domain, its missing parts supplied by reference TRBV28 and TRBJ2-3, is DVKVTQSSRYLVKRTGEKVFLECVQDMDHENMFWYRQDPGLGLRLIYFSYDVKMKEKGDIPEGYSVSREKKERFSLILESASTNQTSMYLCASLGGAQGLAGDSHADTQYFGPGTRLTVL.

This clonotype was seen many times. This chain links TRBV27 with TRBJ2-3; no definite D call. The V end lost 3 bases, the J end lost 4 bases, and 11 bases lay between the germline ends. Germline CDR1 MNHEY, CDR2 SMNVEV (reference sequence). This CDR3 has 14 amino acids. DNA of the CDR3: TGTGCCAGCAGTTTGGCCGCGCTTGCAGATACGCAGTATTTT. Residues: CASSLAALADTQYF.

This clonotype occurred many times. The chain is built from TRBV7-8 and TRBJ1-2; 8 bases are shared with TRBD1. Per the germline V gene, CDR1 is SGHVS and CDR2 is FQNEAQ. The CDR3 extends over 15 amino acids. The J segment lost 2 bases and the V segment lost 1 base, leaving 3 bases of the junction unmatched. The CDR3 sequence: CASSLVRTGNYGYTF. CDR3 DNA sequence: TGTGCCAGCAGCTTAGTTCGGACAGGGAACTATGGCTACACCTTC.

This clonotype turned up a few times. CDR3 sequence: CASSFSQGLYEQYF. Here the CDR3 DNA reads TGTGCCAGCAGCTTTTCCCAGGGGCTCTACGAGCAGTACTTC. The rearrangement links TRBV7-9 to TRBJ2-7; a weak D match, TRBD1 (6 bases). V was clipped by 3 bases and J by 3 bases, with 12 bases between them. Germline loops: CDR1 SEHNR, CDR2 FQNEAQ (reference sequence). The CDR3 has 14 amino acids.

The CDR3 bases are TGTGCCAGCAGCCCGGACTATAACACCGGGGAGCTGTTTTTT. Its protein is CASSPDYNTGELFF. J is TRBJ2-2 and V is TRBV7-9; D may be TRBD2 (6 bases). This CDR3 has 14 amino acids. With 5 bases removed from V and 2 bases from J, the gap between germline ends came to 9 bases. The germline gives CDR1 SEHNR, CDR2 FQNEAQ (reference sequence). The variable domain in full, completed from reference TRBV7-9 and TRBJ2-2, reads DTGVSQNPRHKITKRGQNVTFRCDPISEHNRLYWYRQTLGQGPEFLTYFQNEAQLEKSRLLSDRFSAERPKGSFSTLEIQRTEQGDSAMYLCASSPDYNTGELFFGEGSRLTVL.

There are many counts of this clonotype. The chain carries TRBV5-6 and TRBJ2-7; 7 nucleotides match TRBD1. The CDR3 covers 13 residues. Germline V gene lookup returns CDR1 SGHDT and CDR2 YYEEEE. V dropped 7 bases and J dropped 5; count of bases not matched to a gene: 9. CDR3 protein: CASQRQGYDEQYF. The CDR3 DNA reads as TGTGCCAGCCAAAGACAGGGATATGACGAGCAGTACTTC.

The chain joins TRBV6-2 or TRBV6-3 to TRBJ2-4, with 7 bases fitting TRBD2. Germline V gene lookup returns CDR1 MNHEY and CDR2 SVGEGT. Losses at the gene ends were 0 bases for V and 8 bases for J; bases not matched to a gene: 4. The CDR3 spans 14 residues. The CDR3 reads CASSYSTGGYIQYF. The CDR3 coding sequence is TGTGCCAGCAGTTACTCGACGGGGGGTTACATTCAGTACTTC.

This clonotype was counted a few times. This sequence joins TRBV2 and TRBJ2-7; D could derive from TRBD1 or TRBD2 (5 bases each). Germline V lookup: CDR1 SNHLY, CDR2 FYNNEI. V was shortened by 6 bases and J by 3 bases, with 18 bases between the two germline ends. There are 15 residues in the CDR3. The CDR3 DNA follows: TGTGCCAGCAGGGAAACTCTAGGGACGGACTACGAGCAGTACTTC. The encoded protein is CASRETLGTDYEQYF. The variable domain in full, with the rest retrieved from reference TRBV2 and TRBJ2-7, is EPEVTQTPSHQVTQMGQEVILRCVPISNHLYFYWYRQILGQKVEFLVSFYNNEISEKSEIFDDQFSVERPDGSNFTLKIRSTKLEDSAMYFCASRETLGTDYEQYFGPGTRLTVT.

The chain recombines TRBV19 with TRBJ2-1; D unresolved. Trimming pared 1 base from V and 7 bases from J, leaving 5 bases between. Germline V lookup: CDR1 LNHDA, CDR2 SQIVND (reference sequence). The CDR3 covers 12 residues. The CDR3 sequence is CASSIGRNEQFF. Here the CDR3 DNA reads TGTGCCAGTAGTATAGGACGGAATGAGCAGTTCTTC.

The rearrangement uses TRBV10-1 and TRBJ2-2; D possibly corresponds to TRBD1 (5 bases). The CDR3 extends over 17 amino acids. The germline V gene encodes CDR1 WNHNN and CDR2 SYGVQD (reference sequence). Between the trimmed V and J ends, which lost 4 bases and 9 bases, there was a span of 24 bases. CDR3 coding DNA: TGCGCCAGCAGTGGACCCCGGACAAAGAACGAACACCGGGAGCTGTTTTTT. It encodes CASSGPRTKNEHRELFF.

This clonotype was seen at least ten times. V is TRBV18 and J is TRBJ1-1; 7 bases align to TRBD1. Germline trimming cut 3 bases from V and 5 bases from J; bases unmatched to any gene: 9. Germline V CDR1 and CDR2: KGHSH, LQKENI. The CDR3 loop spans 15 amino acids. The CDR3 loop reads CASSPFEGARTEAFF. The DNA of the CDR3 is TGTGCCAGCTCACCCTTTGAGGGGGCGCGGACTGAAGCTTTCTTT.

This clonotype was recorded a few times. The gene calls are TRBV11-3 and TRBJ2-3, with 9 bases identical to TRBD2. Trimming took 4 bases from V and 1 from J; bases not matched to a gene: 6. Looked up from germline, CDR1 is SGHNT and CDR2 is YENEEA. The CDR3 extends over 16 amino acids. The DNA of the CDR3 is TGTGCCAGCAGCTCCCAGCGGGAGGAGGGCACAGATACGCAGTATTTT. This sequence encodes CASSSQREEGTDTQYF.

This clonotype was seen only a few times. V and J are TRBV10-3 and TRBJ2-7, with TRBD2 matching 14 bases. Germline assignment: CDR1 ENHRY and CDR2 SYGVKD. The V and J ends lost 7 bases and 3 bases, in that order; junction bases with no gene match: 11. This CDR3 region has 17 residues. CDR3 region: CAIKGTSGRYGGYEQYF. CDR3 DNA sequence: TGTGCCATCAAAGGGACTAGCGGGAGATATGGGGGCTACGAGCAGTACTTC.

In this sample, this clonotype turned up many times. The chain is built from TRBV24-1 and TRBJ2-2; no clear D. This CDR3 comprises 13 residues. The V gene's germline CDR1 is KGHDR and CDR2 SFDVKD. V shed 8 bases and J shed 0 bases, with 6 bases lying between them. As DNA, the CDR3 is TGTGCCACCAAATCCGCGAACACCGGGGAGCTGTTTTTT. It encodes CATKSANTGELFF.